This TCR beta chain was captured in a study of shared clonotypes between healthy human individuals. Profiled with immunoSEQ multiplex PCR; TCRdb holds only in-frame clones, not every one. The sample shows 600,000 to 800,000 clones, 72% of them seen only once. The CDR3 loop spans 15 amino acids. The germline V gene has CDR1 MDHEN and CDR2 SYDVKM. After removal of 5 bases from V and 1 base from J, the junction contained 4 bases not matched to a gene. This chain uses TRBV28 with TRBJ2-2; 7 nucleotides align to TRBD1. The sample taken for sequencing was memory CD4+ T cells sorted from blood. The subset: CD45RA-negative fraction. The receptor's source is a young woman in good health. The CDR3 bases are TGTGCCAGCAGTCCCCGACAGGGGAACACCGGGGAGCTGTTTTTT. Residues: CASSPRQGNTGELFF.